Below, 5 T cell receptor beta chains from the same sample are listed, as sequenced in a study of CD8+ T cells in alopecia areata. Once RNA had been extracted, it was reverse transcribed into cDNA to act as the sequencing template. Measured with immunoSEQ multiplex PCR; TCRdb has only the in-frame clones, and not every one. The table records roughly 230,000 clones, roughly 44% of them present only once. The treatment is: oral pan-JAK inhibitor, 5-10 mg twice daily. This specimen consisted of CD4+ T cells sorted from blood, obtained between weeks 36 and 40, from a patient treated with tofacitinib. These receptors were collected from a human donor with alopecia areata.

The chain combines TRBV6-5 with TRBJ2-3; D ambiguous. Germline CDR1 MNHEY, CDR2 SVGAGI. This CDR3 region has 10 residues. V dropped 10 bases and J dropped 15 bases, with 17 bases sitting between them. The CDR3, as DNA: TGTGCCACCACGTTCCTATGCCTTTATTTT. Residues: CATTFLCLYF.

The rearrangement joins TRBV29-1 to TRBJ2-3; the match to TRBD1 covers 10 bases. Germline loops: CDR1 SQVTM, CDR2 ANQGSEA. This CDR3 region has 12 residues. Trimming took 5 bases from V and 13 from J; bases not matched to a gene: 9. CDR3 DNA sequence: TGCAGCGTTTGGCGAGGGACAGGGGAAAAGTATTTT. Translated, it gives CSVWRGTGEKYF.

The J gene is TRBJ2-1, the V gene TRBV30; D is unclear. Germline V gene sequence: CDR1 GTSNPN, CDR2 SVGIG (reference sequence). Trimming took off 5 bases at V and 10 bases at J, with 12 bases between the two ends. CDR3 length: 11 amino acids. The CDR3 here is CAWSDRFEQFF. CDR3 bases: TGTGCCTGGTCGGACCGGTTCGAGCAGTTCTTC.

This clone appeared once. The chain couples TRBV6-5 to TRBJ1-2, with D hard to call. The V end was cut by 0 bases, the J end by 0 bases, with 2 bases between. The germline V gene has CDR1 MNHEY and CDR2 SVGAGI. The CDR3 runs 13 residues. This chain's CDR3 is CASSYSANYGYTF. The DNA for the CDR3 is TGTGCCAGCAGTTACTCTGCTAACTATGGCTACACCTTC.

The V call is TRBV7-3, the J call TRBJ2-3, with 14 bases fitting TRBD2. The ends lost 8 bases at V and 10 bases at J; junction bases unmatched: 11. CDR1 is SGHTA and CDR2 is FQGTGA in the germline V gene. CDR3 length equals 15 residues. For the CDR3, the DNA is TGTGCCAGCGGGACTAGCGGGAGTGTAGGAGGTTCGCAGTATTTT. Protein sequence: CASGTSGSVGGSQYF.